The 17 T cell receptor beta chains listed next were all sequenced from one sample in a study of T-cell reconstitution after alpha-beta-depleted transplantation in children. Preparation of the TCRbeta library used unique molecular identifiers. TCRdb ran MiXCR on the PCR reads and lists one entry per CDR3 protein. The repertoire holds 250,000 to 300,000 distinct CDR3 sequences, with over 9.5% as singletons. The sequenced sample was PBMCs, obtained before TCRalphabeta/CD19-depleted stem cell transplant. These receptors originate from a boy under two years old with acute myeloid leukemia, due to receive a stem cell transplant.

The sample holds many counts of this clonotype. This sequence joins TRBV9 and TRBJ2-2, with D uncertain. CDR1 and CDR2 (germline): SGDLS, YYNGEE. V was clipped by 1 base and J by 4 bases, with 5 bases between them. This CDR3 spans 13 amino acids. CDR3 DNA: TGTGCCAGCAGCGTAAGCACCACCGGGGAGCTGTTTTTT. It yields the protein CASSVSTTGELFF.

In this sample, this clonotype turned up many times. The rearrangement joins TRBV29-1 to TRBJ2-1; D is unresolved. Germline loops: CDR1 SQVTM, CDR2 ANQGSEA. V dropped 2 bases and J dropped 6 bases, with 11 bases sitting between them. There are 13 residues in the CDR3. CDR3 region: CSVEKNFANEQFF. Written as DNA, the CDR3 is TGCAGCGTTGAAAAGAACTTTGCCAATGAGCAGTTCTTC.

This rearrangement joins TRBV30 to TRBJ2-7, with D possibly being TRBD2 (5 bases). The CDR3 runs 12 residues. V was pared by 3 bases and J by 0 bases, with 6 bases between. From germline, CDR1 is GTSNPN and CDR2 SVGIG (reference sequence). CDR3 nucleotide sequence: TGTGCCTGGAGGGGAGACTCCTACGAGCAGTACGTC. Translating gives CAWRGDSYEQYV.

This clonotype has a count of ten or more. The rearrangement links TRBV10-3 to TRBJ2-7; 9 nucleotides line up with TRBD1. Germline loops: CDR1 ENHRY, CDR2 SYGVKD. Trimming removed 4 bases from V and 1 base from J; junction bases left unmatched: 2. This CDR3 spans 14 amino acids. CDR3 sequence reads: CAISAGQGSYEQYF. DNA for the CDR3: TGTGCCATCAGTGCGGGACAGGGTTCCTACGAGCAGTACTTC.

The sample holds one count of this clonotype. This is likely a read error, given that the CDR3 carries no conserved phenylalanine or tryptophan at its end. V is TRBV12-3 or TRBV12-4 and J is TRBJ1-5; a possible D gene is TRBD1 (6 bases). This CDR3 comprises 19 residues. Trimming took 6 bases from V and 1 from J, leaving 25 bases between them. CDR3 protein: CASSIGPQEPGGSNQPQHI. The CDR3 bases are TGTGCCAGCAGCATAGGACCACAGGAGCCGGGGGGCAGCAATCAGCCCCAGCATATT.

In the case of this clonotype: The junction does not match germline at one end; this may be a read error. The gene calls are TRBV7-7 and TRBJ2-3, with 7 bases aligning to TRBD1. Germline CDR1 reads SSHAT; CDR2 reads FNYEAQ (reference sequence). This CDR3 spans 18 amino acids. CDR3 bases: TGTGCTAGCAGCCCCGACAGGGACCCCTCTCATAGCACAGATACGCAGTATTTT. It specifies CASSPDRDPSHSTDTQYF.

This clonotype was seen at least ten times. This chain links TRBV28 with TRBJ1-3; D is uncertain. Trimming took 2 bases from V and 0 from J, leaving 17 bases between them. The germline gives CDR1 MDHEN, CDR2 SYDVKM. The length of the CDR3 is 18 residues. As DNA, the CDR3 is TGTGCCAGCAGTTTAATACTCGGCAGGCTTTTCTCTGGAAACACCATATATTTT. It encodes CASSLILGRLFSGNTIYF.

There are many counts of this clonotype. The CDR3 DNA reads as TGTGCCAGCAGTTCCTGGACTAGCGGGGAAAGGAACATTCAGTACTTC. Amino acid sequence: CASSSWTSGERNIQYF. The chain employs TRBV12-3 or TRBV12-4 and TRBJ2-4, with TRBD2 matching over 12 bases. The ends lost 4 bases at V and 7 bases at J; junction bases unmatched: 8. The CDR3 totals 16 residues.

The gene calls are TRBV7-2 and TRBJ2-1, with 9 bases fitting TRBD2. The CDR3 length is 15 residues. The germline V gene encodes CDR1 SGHTA and CDR2 FQGNSA. V gave up 3 bases and J gave up 9 bases; unmatched junction bases: 9. The DNA of the CDR3 is TGTGCCAGCAGCTTGGGGGGCGGGGGGGGAGGTGAGCAGTTCTTC. Protein: CASSLGGGGGGEQFF. The whole variable domain, filled in from reference TRBV7-2 and TRBJ2-1, reads GAGVSQSPSNKVTEKGKDVELRCDPISGHTALYWYRQSLGQGLEFLIYFQGNSAPDKSGLPSDRFSAERTGGSVSTLTIQRTQQEDSAVYLCASSLGGGGGGEQFFGPGTRLTVL.

This clonotype was seen at least ten times. This rearrangement joins TRBV5-1 to TRBJ2-7; 10 bases fit TRBD2. Germline CDR1 reads SGHRS; CDR2 reads YFSETQ. Trimming at V came to 1 base and at J to 0 bases, leaving 4 bases not matched to a gene. This CDR3 contains 16 residues. This CDR3 reads CASSLSPSGGSYEQYF. In DNA, the CDR3 is TGCGCCAGCAGCTTGAGCCCTAGCGGGGGCTCCTACGAGCAGTACTTC. The full variable domain, its missing parts supplied by reference TRBV5-1 and TRBJ2-7, is KAGVTQTPRYLIKTRGQQVTLSCSPISGHRSVSWYQQTPGQGLQFLFEYFSETQRNKGNFPGRFSGRQFSNSRSEMNVSTLELGDSALYLCASSLSPSGGSYEQYFGPGTRLTVT.

The chain combines TRBV11-2 with TRBJ1-6, with a tentative D call TRBD1 (6 bases). V was pared by 4 bases and J by 12 bases, with 16 bases between. CDR1 and CDR2 (germline): SGHAT, FQNNGV. This CDR3 comprises 14 residues. The DNA for the CDR3 is TGTGCCAGCAGCTCAATACAGGGAACTAGACCCCTCCACTTT. The encoded protein is CASSSIQGTRPLHF.

V and J are TRBV6-5 and TRBJ2-7; possibly TRBD1 for D (6 bases). The germline CDR1 and CDR2 sequences are MNHEY and SVGAGI. The CDR3 sequence is 17 residues long. Trimming took 0 bases from V and 2 from J, leaving 17 bases between them. The chain's CDR3 is CASSYSLQDSFAYEQYF. The CDR3 DNA sequence: TGTGCCAGCAGTTACTCACTCCAGGACAGCTTTGCCTACGAGCAGTACTTC.

DNA of the CDR3: TGTGCCACCAGTGATCGCCCAGCTCCCCAAGAGACCCAGTACTTC. Protein sequence: CATSDRPAPQETQYF. The chain combines TRBV24-1 with TRBJ2-5; D not certain. Trimming took 3 bases from V and 1 from J, leaving 11 bases between them. Germline values: CDR1 KGHDR, CDR2 SFDVKD. There are 15 residues in the CDR3.

This clonotype occurred many times. This sequence joins TRBV20-1 and TRBJ1-2; tentative D call: TRBD1 (5 bases). Looked up from germline, CDR1 is DFQATT and CDR2 is SNEGSKA (reference sequence). Deletions cut 2 bases from V and 8 bases from J, with 18 bases between. CDR3 size: 14 residues. The CDR3 region is CSARSPGRGKGYTF. The CDR3 DNA is TGCAGTGCTAGATCCCCGGGACGGGGTAAAGGCTACACCTTC.

This clonotype was detected ten times or more. The chain carries TRBV6-1 and TRBJ1-4, with 9 nucleotides matching TRBD1. Germline CDR1 is MNHNS and CDR2 is SASEGT. The CDR3 is 15 amino acids. Losses at the gene ends were 3 bases for V and 6 bases for J; bases not matched to a gene: 5. The CDR3 is CASSDGDRVDEKLFF. In DNA, the CDR3 is TGTGCCAGCAGTGATGGGGACAGGGTGGATGAAAAACTGTTTTTT.

The rearrangement uses TRBV7-9 and TRBJ2-5; tentative D call: TRBD2 (6 bases). The germline V gene encodes CDR1 SEHNR and CDR2 FQNEAQ (reference sequence). V lost 5 bases, J lost 2 bases, and 9 bases lay in between. This CDR3 region has 13 residues. The CDR3 here is CASSGDLQETQYF. The DNA for the CDR3 is TGTGCCAGCAGCGGGGACTTACAAGAGACCCAGTACTTC. Drawing the rest from reference TRBV7-9 and TRBJ2-5, the complete variable domain is DTGVSQNPRHKITKRGQNVTFRCDPISEHNRLYWYRQTLGQGPEFLTYFQNEAQLEKSRLLSDRFSAERPKGSFSTLEIQRTEQGDSAMYLCASSGDLQETQYFGPGTRLLVL.

This chain links TRBV4-2 with TRBJ1-3, with TRBD1 as a possible D gene (5 bases). V lost 3 bases and J lost 0, with 15 bases in between. This CDR3 has 17 amino acids. CDR1 and CDR2 from the germline V gene are LGHNA and YNFKEQ. CDR3 in amino acids: CASSHHAGEGSGNTIYF. In nucleotides, the CDR3 is TGTGCCAGCAGCCACCACGCGGGGGAAGGCTCTGGAAACACCATATATTTT.